This is a list of T cell receptor beta chains from one sample in a study of read filtering for tumor transcriptome and immune sequencing. TCRdb itself ran the reads through MiXCR, one entry per CDR3 protein. This sample has under 150,000 distinct CDR3 sequences; roughly an eighth occur once, and the top ten carry about 8.6%. The specimen was a population of CD138-negative cells sorted from bone marrow. These receptor sequences come from a donor aged 40 or over with multiple myeloma. CDR3s include the opening cysteine and the closing phenylalanine or tryptophan. The order of the fields is D gene, V gene, clone size, J gene, CDR3 protein, CDR3 DNA. D genes are given only for firm matches. Some rows mark clone size as missing; the rest say once, few, many or name a class of expanded clone.

d_gene: .; v_gene: TRBV4-1; abundance: many; j_gene: TRBJ2-4; CDR3aa: CASSQGDSVGNIQYF; CDR3nt: TGCGCCAGCAGCCAAGGAGACAGCGTAGGAAACATTCAGTACTTC
d_gene: .; v_gene: TRBV4-1; abundance: few; j_gene: TRBJ2-3; CDR3aa: CASSQTTITDTQYF; CDR3nt: TGCGCCAGCAGCCAAACAACCATCACAGATACGCAGTATTTT
d_gene: .; v_gene: TRBV20-1; abundance: many; j_gene: TRBJ1-6; CDR3aa: CSARDPSRRTSSYNSPLHF; CDR3nt: TGCAGTGCTAGAGATCCCAGTCGGCGAACAAGCTCCTATAATTCACCCCTCCACTTT
d_gene: .; v_gene: TRBV12-3/TRBV12-4; abundance: many; j_gene: TRBJ2-1; CDR3aa: CASNVGGGGGGVLNEQFF; CDR3nt: TGTGCCAGCAATGTTGGAGGGGGGGGCGGCGGTGTACTGAATGAGCAGTTCTTC
d_gene: TRBD1; v_gene: TRBV5-1; abundance: many; j_gene: TRBJ2-2; CDR3aa: CASRFDRGGTGELFF; CDR3nt: TGCGCCAGCAGATTTGACAGGGGAGGAACCGGGGAGCTGTTTTTT
d_gene: .; v_gene: TRBV18; abundance: many; j_gene: TRBJ1-1; CDR3aa: CASSPPSRQSYTEAFF; CDR3nt: TGTGCCAGCTCACCCCCAAGTCGACAGAGCTACACTGAAGCTTTCTTT
d_gene: TRBD1; v_gene: TRBV5-1; abundance: many; j_gene: TRBJ2-1; CDR3aa: CASSLGDRVSYNEQFF; CDR3nt: TGCGCCAGCAGCTTGGGGGACAGGGTCTCCTACAATGAGCAGTTCTTC
d_gene: .; v_gene: TRBV29-1; abundance: .; j_gene: TRBJ2-5; CDR3aa: CSGKRDQETQYF; CDR3nt: TGCAGCGGGAAGCGAGACCAAGAGACCCAGTACTTC
d_gene: TRBD1; v_gene: TRBV2; abundance: .; j_gene: TRBJ2-1; CDR3aa: CASKDRVSVNEQFF; CDR3nt: TGTGCCAGCAAAGACAGGGTCTCTGTCAATGAGCAGTTCTTC
d_gene: .; v_gene: TRBV20-1; abundance: many; j_gene: TRBJ2-1; CDR3aa: CSARGYNEQFF; CDR3nt: TGCAGTGCTAGAGGATACAATGAGCAGTTCTTC
d_gene: TRBD1; v_gene: TRBV6-1; abundance: once; j_gene: TRBJ1-1; CDR3aa: CVSSAGGNTEAFF; CDR3nt: TGTGTCAGCAGTGCAGGGGGGAACACTGAAGCTTTCTTT
d_gene: .; v_gene: TRBV5-1; abundance: many; j_gene: TRBJ2-7; CDR3aa: CASSLEAATSYEQYF; CDR3nt: TGCGCCAGCAGCTTGGAGGCGGCGACCTCCTACGAGCAGTACTTC
d_gene: .; v_gene: TRBV5-1; abundance: many; j_gene: TRBJ1-5; CDR3aa: CASSVGRNQPQHF; CDR3nt: TGCGCCAGCAGCGTAGGGCGGAATCAGCCCCAGCATTTT
d_gene: .; v_gene: TRBV6-1; abundance: many; j_gene: TRBJ2-1; CDR3aa: CASSEETAYNEQFF; CDR3nt: TGTGCCAGCAGTGAAGAAACTGCTTACAATGAGCAGTTCTTC
d_gene: TRBD1; v_gene: TRBV12-3/TRBV12-4; abundance: many; j_gene: TRBJ1-1; CDR3aa: CASNGQGDDTEAFF; CDR3nt: TGTGCCAGCAACGGACAGGGGGATGACACTGAAGCTTTCTTT
d_gene: .; v_gene: TRBV28; abundance: many; j_gene: TRBJ2-7; CDR3aa: CASSWSYEQYF; CDR3nt: TGTGCCAGCAGTTGGTCCTACGAGCAGTACTTC
d_gene: TRBD1; v_gene: TRBV7-9; abundance: many; j_gene: TRBJ1-1; CDR3aa: CASSITGVHTEAFF; CDR3nt: TGTGCCAGCAGCATAACAGGGGTTCACACTGAAGCTTTCTTT
d_gene: .; v_gene: TRBV28; abundance: few; j_gene: TRBJ2-5; CDR3aa: CASSSRPGGERGTQYF; CDR3nt: TGTGCCAGCAGTTCACGCCCCGGGGGCGAGAGGGGGACCCAGTACTTC
d_gene: TRBD1; v_gene: TRBV5-5; abundance: few; j_gene: TRBJ1-1; CDR3aa: CASSFGQGGNTEAFF; CDR3nt: TGTGCCAGCAGCTTCGGACAGGGAGGGAACACTGAAGCTTTCTTT
d_gene: TRBD1; v_gene: TRBV12-3/TRBV12-4; abundance: few; j_gene: TRBJ2-2; CDR3aa: CASSPFRDREGRTGELFF; CDR3nt: TGTGCCAGCAGTCCTTTCCGGGACAGGGAAGGTCGCACCGGGGAGCTGTTTTTT
d_gene: .; v_gene: TRBV2; abundance: .; j_gene: TRBJ2-7; CDR3aa: CASIRQRETSYEQCF; CDR3nt: TGTGCCAGCATAAGACAGCGAGAGACTTCCTACGAGCAGTGCTTC
d_gene: .; v_gene: TRBV20-1; abundance: many; j_gene: TRBJ2-7; CDR3aa: CSARGVGGPTYEQYF; CDR3nt: TGCAGTGCTAGAGGGGTAGGAGGGCCAACGTACGAGCAGTACTTC
d_gene: TRBD1; v_gene: TRBV7-9; abundance: .; j_gene: TRBJ1-1; CDR3aa: CASSTRTGGATEAFF; CDR3nt: TGTGCCAGCAGCACTCGAACAGGGGGGGCCACTGAAGCTTTCTTT
d_gene: .; v_gene: TRBV13; abundance: once; j_gene: TRBJ1-3; CDR3aa: CASSFLNSGNTIYF; CDR3nt: TGTGCCAGCAGCTTCCTCAACTCTGGAAACACCATATATTTT
d_gene: .; v_gene: TRBV28; abundance: many; j_gene: TRBJ2-3; CDR3aa: CASSLSGTDTQYF; CDR3nt: TGTGCCAGCAGTTTATCGGGCACAGATACGCAGTATTTT
d_gene: .; v_gene: TRBV2; abundance: many; j_gene: TRBJ2-3; CDR3aa: CAGRPQGKTDTQYF; CDR3nt: TGTGCCGGCCGCCCGCAGGGGAAGACAGATACGCAGTATTTT
d_gene: TRBD1; v_gene: TRBV20-1; abundance: many; j_gene: TRBJ1-3; CDR3aa: CSANRGPGNTIYF; CDR3nt: TGCAGTGCTAACAGGGGACCTGGAAACACCATATATTTT
d_gene: TRBD2; v_gene: TRBV27; abundance: many; j_gene: TRBJ2-1; CDR3aa: CASSLGLAGGGNEQFF; CDR3nt: TGTGCCAGCAGTTTAGGGCTAGCGGGAGGGGGGAATGAGCAGTTCTTC
d_gene: .; v_gene: TRBV29-1; abundance: few; j_gene: TRBJ1-3; CDR3aa: CSATTTVSSGNTIYF; CDR3nt: TGCAGCGCCACTACGACAGTCTCCTCTGGAAACACCATATATTTT
d_gene: .; v_gene: TRBV5-1; abundance: many; j_gene: TRBJ2-1; CDR3aa: CASSLVGQGFLAGPSNEQFF; CDR3nt: TGCGCCAGCAGCTTGGTAGGACAGGGGTTTCTAGCGGGACCATCCAATGAGCAGTTCTTC
d_gene: .; v_gene: TRBV29-1; abundance: many; j_gene: TRBJ2-7; CDR3aa: CSVVPGNYEQYF; CDR3nt: TGCAGCGTTGTTCCCGGAAACTACGAGCAGTACTTC
d_gene: TRBD2; v_gene: TRBV19; abundance: .; j_gene: TRBJ2-3; CDR3aa: CASSRAGLGDTQYF; CDR3nt: TGTGCCAGTAGTAGAGCGGGGCTCGGAGATACGCAGTATTTT
d_gene: .; v_gene: TRBV7-9; abundance: .; j_gene: TRBJ2-5; CDR3aa: CASSRLPTGETQYF; CDR3nt: TGTGCCAGCAGCAGGCTACCCACGGGAGAGACCCAGTACTTC
d_gene: TRBD2; v_gene: TRBV10-3; abundance: once; j_gene: TRBJ2-1; CDR3aa: CAISPQREVSYNEQFF; CDR3nt: TGTGCCATCAGCCCCCAGCGGGAGGTCTCCTACAATGAGCAGTTCTTC
d_gene: TRBD2; v_gene: TRBV6-2/TRBV6-3; abundance: many; j_gene: TRBJ2-1; CDR3aa: CASSYSRSGVSYNEQFF; CDR3nt: TGTGCCAGCAGTTACTCAAGGAGCGGGGTCTCCTACAATGAGCAGTTCTTC
d_gene: .; v_gene: TRBV29-1; abundance: many; j_gene: TRBJ2-7; CDR3aa: CSVEEGGSYEQYF; CDR3nt: TGCAGCGTTGAGGAGGGAGGATCCTACGAGCAGTACTTC
d_gene: TRBD1; v_gene: TRBV11-2; abundance: many; j_gene: TRBJ2-4; CDR3aa: CASSLVRGQGNIQYF; CDR3nt: TGTGCCAGCAGCTTAGTGAGGGGGCAGGGAAACATTCAGTACTTC
d_gene: TRBD2; v_gene: TRBV4-1; abundance: few; j_gene: TRBJ2-2; CDR3aa: CASSQGGLAGNTGELFF; CDR3nt: TGCGCCAGCAGCCAAGGGGGGCTAGCGGGGAACACCGGGGAGCTGTTTTTT
d_gene: .; v_gene: TRBV12-3/TRBV12-4; abundance: many; j_gene: TRBJ2-1; CDR3aa: CASSFSGEQFF; CDR3nt: TGTGCCAGCAGTTTCAGTGGCGAGCAGTTCTTC
d_gene: TRBD2; v_gene: TRBV3-1; abundance: .; j_gene: TRBJ2-1; CDR3aa: CASSQGTSGRATLYYNEQFF; CDR3nt: TGTGCCAGCAGCCAGGGGACTAGCGGGAGGGCTACGCTGTACTACAATGAGCAGTTCTTC
d_gene: TRBD1; v_gene: TRBV7-9; abundance: many; j_gene: TRBJ1-1; CDR3aa: CASSLEQGFTEAFF; CDR3nt: TGTGCCAGCAGCTTAGAACAGGGGTTCACTGAAGCTTTCTTT
d_gene: TRBD2; v_gene: TRBV12-3/TRBV12-4; abundance: few; j_gene: TRBJ2-1; CDR3aa: CASSFPEASGTYNEQFF; CDR3nt: TGTGCCAGCAGTTTTCCGGAGGCTAGCGGCACCTACAATGAGCAGTTCTTC
d_gene: TRBD2; v_gene: TRBV7-8; abundance: few; j_gene: TRBJ2-5; CDR3aa: CASSSLGGGETQYF; CDR3nt: TGTGCCAGCAGTTCCCTGGGGGGAGGGGAGACCCAGTACTTC
d_gene: .; v_gene: TRBV18; abundance: many; j_gene: TRBJ2-5; CDR3aa: CASSPPPGDEWGETQYF; CDR3nt: TGTGCCAGCTCACCACCGCCGGGGGATGAGTGGGGAGAGACCCAGTACTTC
d_gene: TRBD2; v_gene: TRBV29-1; abundance: many; j_gene: TRBJ2-1; CDR3aa: CSARGSGSIDEQFF; CDR3nt: TGCAGCGCAAGGGGTAGCGGGAGTATCGATGAGCAGTTCTTC
d_gene: .; v_gene: TRBV2; abundance: .; j_gene: TRBJ2-2; CDR3aa: CASTSAIRTGELFF; CDR3nt: TGTGCCAGCACCAGTGCCATTCGGACCGGGGAGCTGTTTTTT
d_gene: .; v_gene: TRBV7-9; abundance: many; j_gene: TRBJ1-5; CDR3aa: CASSPGGFSNQPQHF; CDR3nt: TGTGCCAGCAGTCCCGGGGGGTTTAGCAATCAGCCCCAGCATTTT
d_gene: TRBD2; v_gene: TRBV15; abundance: many; j_gene: TRBJ2-4; CDR3aa: CATSRVRLAGENIQYF; CDR3nt: TGTGCCACCAGCAGAGTTCGATTAGCGGGGGAAAACATTCAGTACTTC
d_gene: TRBD2; v_gene: TRBV7-2; abundance: .; j_gene: TRBJ2-7; CDR3aa: CASSLIAGGTSYEQYF; CDR3nt: TGTGCCAGCAGCTTGATAGCGGGAGGGACCTCCTACGAGCAGTACTTC
d_gene: TRBD2; v_gene: TRBV18; abundance: few; j_gene: TRBJ2-4; CDR3aa: CASSPGLVADIQYF; CDR3nt: TGTGCCAGCTCACCGGGACTAGTGGCAGACATTCAGTACTTC
d_gene: .; v_gene: TRBV7-6; abundance: many; j_gene: TRBJ2-1; CDR3aa: CASSLVGSPTMQFEQFF; CDR3nt: TGTGCCAGCAGCTTAGTTGGCAGCCCAACAATGCAATTTGAGCAGTTCTTC
d_gene: .; v_gene: TRBV19; abundance: many; j_gene: TRBJ2-5; CDR3aa: CASSIGGNQETQYF; CDR3nt: TGTGCCAGTAGTATAGGCGGCAATCAAGAGACCCAGTACTTC